One sample yielded the 28 T cell receptor beta chains listed below, sequenced in a study of long-term antiretroviral therapy in people with HIV. Survey-level resolution applied to immunoSEQ assay v3.0. Sequencing used immunoSEQ multiplex PCR; TCRdb keeps in-frame clones, though not all of them. Among 25,000 to 30,000 clones listed, roughly 80% were seen once. Here the sequenced sample was unsorted PBMCs, taken 3 years after starting antiretroviral therapy. The receptor set was obtained from a man aged 35-49 years with HIV.

This clone turned up a few times. The chain recombines TRBV9 with TRBJ1-2; D uncertain. Looked up from germline, CDR1 is SGDLS and CDR2 is YYNGEE. The CDR3 contains 15 residues. V shed 0 bases and J shed 0 bases, with 9 bases lying between them. The CDR3 DNA sequence: TGTGCCAGCAGCGTAGATCCAACGGCTAACTATGGCTACACCTTC. As protein: CASSVDPTANYGYTF.

CDR3 sequence (DNA): TGTGCCAGCAGTGAAGGGGGAACCCACGAGCAGTACTTC. This gives the protein CASSEGGTHEQYF. This rearrangement joins TRBV2 to TRBJ2-7; no clear D. V lost 1 base and J 5 bases, leaving 9 bases between the germline ends. The CDR3 extends over 13 amino acids. CDR1 and CDR2 (germline): SNHLY, FYNNEI.

The chain uses TRBV10-1 and TRBJ1-5; the D gene is possibly TRBD1 (6 bases). V lost 2 bases and J lost 5, with 7 bases in between. The CDR3 contains 13 residues. Looked up from germline, CDR1 is WNHNN and CDR2 is SYGVQD (reference sequence). CDR3 protein: CASSEHRDQPQHF. The CDR3 DNA reads as TGCGCCAGCAGTGAGCACAGGGATCAGCCCCAGCATTTT.

This clone has more than one count but fewer than ten. The V and J genes are TRBV7-8 and TRBJ2-1; tentatively, D is TRBD1 (5 bases). Looked up from germline, CDR1 is SGHVS and CDR2 is FQNEAQ. The CDR3 contains 14 residues. The V gene lost 3 bases and the J gene lost 6 bases, with 12 bases spanning the gap. This chain's CDR3 is CASSFQGPINEQFF. The DNA for the CDR3 is TGTGCCAGCAGCTTTCAGGGCCCAATCAATGAGCAGTTCTTC.

The DNA for the CDR3 is TGCGCCAGCAGTGAGTCGAAGAATAGAGACTACAATGAGCAGTTCTTC. This codes for CASSESKNRDYNEQFF. The V gene is TRBV10-1, the J gene TRBJ2-1; the D is unclear. The V end lost 0 bases, the J end lost 3 bases, and 12 bases lay between the germline ends. CDR1 WNHNN and CDR2 SYGVQD come from the germline V gene (reference sequence). The length of the CDR3 is 16 residues.

V usage is TRBV13 and J usage is TRBJ2-1; 8 nucleotides agree with TRBD1. This CDR3 region has 20 residues. J lost 6 bases, V lost 2 bases, and 21 bases had no gene match. The germline V gene encodes CDR1 PRHDT and CDR2 FYEKMQ (reference sequence). The CDR3, as DNA: TGTGCCAGCAGCTTAAAACGCAGGGGGCTCGGGACCAGACGGGTCAATGAGCAGTTCTTC. It specifies CASSLKRRGLGTRRVNEQFF.

This chain connects TRBV5-6 to TRBJ2-7; D possibly corresponds to TRBD1 (5 bases). This CDR3 contains 14 residues. Germline CDR1 SGHDT, CDR2 YYEEEE. V was shortened by 2 bases and J by 2 bases, with 11 bases between the two germline ends. The CDR3 here is CASSFETDTYEQYF. The CDR3 region has the DNA TGTGCCAGCAGCTTTGAGACAGATACCTACGAGCAGTACTTC.

The rearrangement links TRBV27 to TRBJ2-7, with D possibly TRBD2 on 6 matching bases. From germline, CDR1 is MNHEY and CDR2 SMNVEV (reference sequence). Trimming stripped 11 bases from V and 3 bases from J, with 14 bases between. This CDR3 has 12 residues. Written as DNA, the CDR3 is TGTGCCGCGGGGCTGTCAAGCTACGAGCAGTACTTC. Protein product: CAAGLSSYEQYF.

The genes are TRBV2 and TRBJ2-7, with D perhaps TRBD1 (5 bases). Trimming shortened V by 10 bases and J by 3 bases, and 16 bases separated the two germline ends. CDR1 is SNHLY, CDR2 FYNNEI, per germline. The CDR3 has 13 amino acids. CDR3 bases: TGTGCCAACTCAGCAGGGTACAACTACGAGCAGTACTTC. This translates into CANSAGYNYEQYF.

The rearrangement joins TRBV7-2 to TRBJ2-7; D not certain. Germline V gene sequence: CDR1 SGHTA, CDR2 FQGNSA. The V gene lost 4 bases and the J gene lost 3 bases, with 13 bases spanning the gap. This CDR3 is 14 amino acids long. The CDR3 reads CASSSHYTDYEQYF. The CDR3 DNA reads as TGTGCCAGCAGCTCCCATTATACCGACTACGAGCAGTACTTC.

The chain combines TRBV6-5 with TRBJ2-3; 8 nucleotides align to TRBD1. This CDR3 is 15 amino acids long. V trimming: 6 bases; J trimming: 3 bases; junction bases outside the gene matches: 8. Germline assignment: CDR1 MNHEY and CDR2 SVGAGI. The CDR3 nucleotides are TGTGCCAGCAGCCAAAGCAGGGGGCCTACAGATACGCAGTATTTT. This sequence encodes CASSQSRGPTDTQYF.

The chain joins TRBV7-8 to TRBJ2-1; 7 bases agree with TRBD1. Germline V gene sequence: CDR1 SGHVS, CDR2 FQNEAQ. There are 14 residues in the CDR3. V lost 1 base and J lost 5; bases outside the gene matches: 2. CDR3 sequence: CASSLGTGHNEQFF. The CDR3 nucleotides are TGTGCCAGCAGCTTAGGGACAGGCCACAATGAGCAGTTCTTC.

The chain is built from TRBV19 and TRBJ2-7; TRBD2 matches 9 bases. The CDR3 is made up of 14 amino acids. Trimming cost V 7 bases and J 6 bases; bases outside gene matches: 10. CDR1 is LNHDA and CDR2 is SQIVND in the germline V gene (reference sequence). In DNA, the CDR3 is TGTGCCAGTAAGGATAGCGGGGGAGCTTCCGAGCAGTACTTC. It specifies CASKDSGGASEQYF.

The chain uses TRBV2 and TRBJ2-2; no definite D call. V was cut by 6 bases and J by 6 bases, with 8 bases left in between. The length of the CDR3 is 12 residues. Per germline, CDR1 SNHLY and CDR2 FYNNEI. The CDR3 DNA reads as TGTGCCAGCAGCTCGTGGGCCGGGGAGCTGTTTTTT. Residues: CASSSWAGELFF.

The chain couples TRBV5-4 to TRBJ2-5, with 11 bases lining up with TRBD1. This CDR3 has 16 amino acids. Germline V CDR1 and CDR2: SGHNT, YYREEE (reference sequence). V dropped 0 bases and J dropped 4; count of bases not matched to a gene: 5. CDR3 sequence reads: CASSLAGTGGTETQYF. In DNA form, the CDR3 reads TGTGCCAGCAGCTTGGCCGGGACAGGGGGAACAGAGACCCAGTACTTC. Variable domain in full (rest from reference TRBV5-4 and TRBJ2-5): ETGVTQSPTHLIKTRGQQVTLRCSSQSGHNTVSWYQQALGQGPQFIFQYYREEENGRGNFPPRFSGLQFPNYSSELNVNALELDDSALYLCASSLAGTGGTETQYFGPGTRLLVL.

The rearrangement links TRBV7-9 to TRBJ1-6; D is possibly TRBD1 (5 bases). V dropped 5 bases and J dropped 13 bases, with 15 bases sitting between them. This CDR3 has 13 amino acids. Germline assignment: CDR1 SEHNR and CDR2 FQNEAQ (reference sequence). In DNA form, the CDR3 reads TGTGCCAGCAGCCCGGGACCCCAGGGTCCCCTCCACTTT. Translating gives CASSPGPQGPLHF.

CDR3 loop: CAISESFGTGVVGYTF. The CDR3 coding sequence is TGTGCCATCAGTGAGTCCTTTGGGACAGGGGTCGTTGGCTACACCTTC. V gene TRBV10-3 combines with J gene TRBJ1-2, with TRBD1 matching 10 bases. V shed 0 bases and J 7 bases; nucleotides not matched to a gene: 8. The CDR3 loop spans 16 amino acids. From germline, CDR1 is ENHRY and CDR2 SYGVKD.

This clone was recorded only once. The chain recombines TRBV25-1 with TRBJ1-6; 9 nucleotides agree with TRBD1. Germline lookup yields CDR1 MGHDK and CDR2 SYGVNS. The CDR3 covers 16 residues. V was clipped by 5 bases and J by 0 bases; unmatched bases: 2. CDR3 amino acids: CASSKTGGSYNSPLHF. CDR3 DNA: TGTGCCAGCAGTAAGACAGGGGGCTCCTATAATTCACCCCTCCACTTT.

The V gene is TRBV25-1, the J gene TRBJ1-6; no clear D. There are 15 residues in the CDR3. V was shortened by 6 bases and J by 0 bases, with 9 bases between the two germline ends. The germline CDR1 and CDR2 sequences are MGHDK and SYGVNS. CDR3 region: CASSPGNSYNSPLHF. The DNA for the CDR3 is TGTGCCAGCAGCCCCGGAAACTCCTATAATTCACCCCTCCACTTT.

This chain links TRBV28 with TRBJ1-2; TRBD1 is a possible D gene (6 bases). CDR1 is MDHEN, CDR2 SYDVKM, per germline. CDR3 length equals 13 residues. V was trimmed by 2 bases and J by 8 bases, leaving 12 bases between them. CDR3 nucleotide sequence: TGTGCCAGCAGTTTACTGGACAGTTTAGGCTACACCTTC. Translated: CASSLLDSLGYTF.

The chain joins TRBV5-1 to TRBJ2-2; maybe TRBD2 (6 bases). CDR3 length: 16 amino acids. Trimming took 1 base from V and 6 from J, leaving 16 bases between them. Germline V gene sequence: CDR1 SGHRS, CDR2 YFSETQ. The DNA of the CDR3 is TGCGCCAGCAGCTTGTTAGGCCCCGGAGGGTCCGGGGAGCTGTTTTTT. As protein: CASSLLGPGGSGELFF. The whole variable domain, filled in from reference TRBV5-1 and TRBJ2-2, reads KAGVTQTPRYLIKTRGQQVTLSCSPISGHRSVSWYQQTPGQGLQFLFEYFSETQRNKGNFPGRFSGRQFSNSRSEMNVSTLELGDSALYLCASSLLGPGGSGELFFGEGSRLTVL.

This clone was seen only once. The CDR3 sequence is CASSYRWTVQFF. DNA for the CDR3: TGTGCCAGCAGTTACCGCTGGACAGTGCAGTTCTTC. The genes are TRBV6-5 and TRBJ2-1, with D perhaps matching TRBD1 (6 bases). With 2 bases removed from V and 12 bases from J, the gap between germline ends came to 11 bases. CDR3 size: 12 residues. CDR1 is MNHEY and CDR2 is SVGAGI in the germline V gene.

The CDR3 DNA is TGTGCCAGCAGATTTGGACTGATAGCGGGGGGTAACACCGGGGAGCTGTTTTTT. Translating it yields CASRFGLIAGGNTGELFF. The V call is TRBV11-2, the J call TRBJ2-2, with 10 bases that match TRBD2. The germline V gene has CDR1 SGHAT and CDR2 FQNNGV. This CDR3 contains 18 residues. V was pared by 6 bases and J by 2 bases, with 12 bases of the junction left unmatched.

The chain joins TRBV5-6 to TRBJ1-4, with D possibly matching TRBD1 (5 bases). Trimming took 2 bases from V and 8 from J, leaving 13 bases between them. Per the germline V gene, CDR1 is SGHDT and CDR2 is YYEEEE. CDR3 length: 14 residues. Here the CDR3 reads CASSFPGGGEKLFF. Here the CDR3 DNA reads TGTGCCAGCAGCTTTCCCGGTGGGGGAGAAAAACTGTTTTTT.

This chain joins TRBV6-1 and TRBJ2-7, with 7 bases aligning to TRBD1. The CDR3 is 13 amino acids. Germline values: CDR1 MNHNS, CDR2 SASEGT. Trimming cost V 7 bases and J 2 bases; bases outside gene matches: 5. The CDR3 here is CASKFDRAYEQYF. CDR3 nucleotide sequence: TGTGCCAGCAAGTTCGACAGGGCCTACGAGCAGTACTTC.

V and J are TRBV25-1 and TRBJ2-7; unclear D gene. Looked up from germline, CDR1 is MGHDK and CDR2 is SYGVNS. The CDR3 covers 13 residues. Trimming removed 9 bases from V and 0 bases from J, with 12 bases in between. CDR3 in amino acids: CASDNGDSYEQYF. CDR3 sequence (DNA): TGTGCCAGTGATAACGGAGACTCCTACGAGCAGTACTTC.

This chain links TRBV2 with TRBJ2-5; D ambiguous. Germline V gives CDR1 SNHLY, CDR2 FYNNEI. This CDR3 has 15 amino acids. Between the trimmed V and J ends, which lost 3 bases and 5 bases, there was a span of 16 bases. This CDR3 is CASSDGALRGETQYF. The CDR3 DNA sequence: TGTGCCAGCAGTGATGGAGCTCTTCGTGGCGAGACCCAGTACTTC. The entire variable domain, with the rest obtained from reference TRBV2 and TRBJ2-5, is as follows: EPEVTQTPSHQVTQMGQEVILRCVPISNHLYFYWYRQILGQKVEFLVSFYNNEISEKSEIFDDQFSVERPDGSNFTLKIRSTKLEDSAMYFCASSDGALRGETQYFGPGTRLLVL.

The V gene is TRBV4-2, the J gene TRBJ2-5; 11 bases align to TRBD1. The junction had 7 bases not matched to a gene; V was cut back by 4 bases and J by 3 bases. The germline gives CDR1 LGHNA, CDR2 YNFKEQ. CDR3 size: 16 residues. The CDR3 DNA reads TGTGCCAGCAGCCCCGGACAGGGGGCGAGAGAAGAGACCCAGTACTTC. This sequence encodes CASSPGQGAREETQYF.